The TCR beta chain described here comes from a study of spatial heterogeneity in lung cancer. Study in general: The study consistently detected more beta-chain than alpha-chain sequences.

Study-wide findings and caveats: In blood, ubiquitous expanded tumor TCRs appeared more at resection than follow-up.

The V and J ends lost 4 bases and 1 base, in that order; junction bases with no gene match: 6. The CDR3 spans 16 residues. Germline CDR1 SGHVS, CDR2 FNYEAQ. Every TCR cDNA molecule bore a unique molecular identifier. A single record per CDR3 protein comes from TCRdb applying MiXCR to the 5' RACE reads. The sample records fewer than 12,000 distinct CDR3 sequences, over 6.5% being singletons. Regarding time point: sample taken at primary tumor resection. Unsorted whole RNA samples from tumor, nontumor lung or frozen PBMC were sequenced. The donors comprised some 78 untreated early-stage non-small cell lung cancer patients. This clonotype was recorded many times. Its specificity is not known.

The chain employs TRBV7-6 and TRBJ2-7; TRBD2 aligns across 11 bases. This clonotype was sampled from a male donor with early-stage non-small cell lung cancer. The sample in question was PBMCs, obtained at surgery. CDR3 sequence reads: CASSSAGTSGSYEQYF. The CDR3 DNA reads as TGTGCCAGCAGCTCCGCCGGGACTAGCGGTTCCTACGAGCAGTACTTC.